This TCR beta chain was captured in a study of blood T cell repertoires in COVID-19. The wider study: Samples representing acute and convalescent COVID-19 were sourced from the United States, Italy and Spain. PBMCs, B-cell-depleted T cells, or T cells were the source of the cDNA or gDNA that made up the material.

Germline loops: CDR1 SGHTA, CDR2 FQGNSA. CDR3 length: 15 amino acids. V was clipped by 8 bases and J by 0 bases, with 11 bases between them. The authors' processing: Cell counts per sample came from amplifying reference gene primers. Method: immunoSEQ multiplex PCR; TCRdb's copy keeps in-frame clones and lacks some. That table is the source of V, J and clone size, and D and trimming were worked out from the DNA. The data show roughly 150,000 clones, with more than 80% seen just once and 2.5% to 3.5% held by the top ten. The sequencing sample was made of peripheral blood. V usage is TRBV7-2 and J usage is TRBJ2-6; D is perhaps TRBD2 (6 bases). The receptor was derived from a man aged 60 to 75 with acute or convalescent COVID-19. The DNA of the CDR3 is TGTGCCAGCGGGCGGGGTCTCTCTGGGGCCAACGTCCTGACTTTC. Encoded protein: CASGRGLSGANVLTF.